This TCR beta chain is drawn from a study of CD8 T cells in Susac syndrome. The CDR3 length is 13 residues. Germline assignment: CDR1 SGHKS and CDR2 YYEKEE (reference sequence). V was pared by 0 bases and J by 5 bases, with 8 bases between. With random hexamers, 0.5 to 1 ug RNA was reverse transcribed. Amplification of TCR beta CDR3 spanned 54 Vbeta and 13 Jbeta via immunoSEQ multiplex PCR. TCRdb reprocessed the immunoSEQ multiplex PCR reads via MiXCR and lists one record per CDR3 protein. The sample consists of a few hundred thousand distinct CDR3 sequences, 75% to 90% of them appearing once. Sequencing targeted TCR beta in T cells from blood (CD8+ and CD4+). TEMRA cells were FACS-enriched, with CD8+ and CD4+ T cells isolated negatively.

The specimen was CD8+ T cells from PBMCs. This chain links TRBV5-5 with TRBJ1-1, with D possibly matching TRBD1 (5 bases). The origin of this receptor is a human donor with multiple sclerosis. The CDR3 region has the DNA TGTGCCAGCAGCTTGGTGGAGGGGACTGAAGCTTTCTTT. Encoded protein: CASSLVEGTEAFF.